The T cell receptor beta chain described here comes from a study of T-cell memory formation after mild COVID-19. TCRdb used MiXCR to reprocess the 5' RACE reads, holding one entry per CDR3 protein. There are over 300,000 distinct CDR3 sequences in the sample; 20% occur only once, and around 20% lies in the top ten. The V end was cut by 2 bases, the J end by 6 bases, with 10 bases between. Germline assignment: CDR1 SEHNR and CDR2 FQNEAQ (reference sequence). The CDR3 covers 13 residues. In its sample, this clonotype was seen a few times. This clonotype originated in a man between 18 and 29 years old who had mild COVID-19 (a few samples of this study predate the infection). Cell type and time point are not known. The rearrangement links TRBV7-9 to TRBJ1-2, with D uncertain. Sequencing input: PBMCs or a T cell subset sorted from them (not recorded which). CDR3 coding DNA: TGTGCCAGCAGCTTAAGGACCGTGGATGGCTACACCTTC. It codes for CASSLRTVDGYTF.